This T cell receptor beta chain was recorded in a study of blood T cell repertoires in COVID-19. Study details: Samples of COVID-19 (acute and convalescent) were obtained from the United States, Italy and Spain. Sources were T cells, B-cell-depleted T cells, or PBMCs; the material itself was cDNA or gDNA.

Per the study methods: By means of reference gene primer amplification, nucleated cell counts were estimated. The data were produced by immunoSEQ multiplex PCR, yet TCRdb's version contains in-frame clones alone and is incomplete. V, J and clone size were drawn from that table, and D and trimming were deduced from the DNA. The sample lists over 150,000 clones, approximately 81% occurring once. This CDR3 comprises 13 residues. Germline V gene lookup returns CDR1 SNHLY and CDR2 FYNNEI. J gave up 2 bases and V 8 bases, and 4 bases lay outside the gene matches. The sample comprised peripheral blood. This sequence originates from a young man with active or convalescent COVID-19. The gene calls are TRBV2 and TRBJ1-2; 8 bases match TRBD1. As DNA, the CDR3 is TGTGCCAGCGGCCAGGGGGCCAACTATGGCTACACCTTC. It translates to CASGQGANYGYTF. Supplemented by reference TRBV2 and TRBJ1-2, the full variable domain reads EPEVTQTPSHQVTQMGQEVILRCVPISNHLYFYWYRQILGQKVEFLVSFYNNEISEKSEIFDDQFSVERPDGSNFTLKIRSTKLEDSAMYFCASGQGANYGYTFGSGTRLTVV.